This note documents a single T cell receptor (beta chain) sequence. The antigen remains unidentified. The data were obtained in a study of vaccination and CD4 T cells after COVID-19. The CDR3 length is 14 residues. With V trimmed by 0 bases and J by 1 base, 0 bases remained unmatched. Per the germline V gene, CDR1 is SGHRS and CDR2 is YFSETQ. Treatment meaning: approximately 9-day PBMC culture with coronavirus spike peptide pools or control peptides (ViraFEST assay). CD4+ T cells that had been cultured provided DNA sequenced with the Oncomine TCR Beta short-read assay. CD4+ T cells were cultured, and genomic DNA was extracted from them. MiXCR, run by TCRdb on the PCR reads, gives a single entry per CDR3 protein. The table includes about 16,000 distinct CDR3 sequences, around 40% detected once.

The chain couples TRBV5-1 to TRBJ1-1; 7 bases fit TRBD1. This receptor was taken from a human donor who received a COVID-19 vaccine. Sequencing was performed on CD4+ T cells from blood, cultured in vitro, taken before SARS-CoV-2 vaccination. The chain's CDR3 is CASSLGTGNTEAFF. CDR3 in DNA: TGCGCCAGCAGCTTGGGGACAGGGAACACTGAAGCTTTCTTT.